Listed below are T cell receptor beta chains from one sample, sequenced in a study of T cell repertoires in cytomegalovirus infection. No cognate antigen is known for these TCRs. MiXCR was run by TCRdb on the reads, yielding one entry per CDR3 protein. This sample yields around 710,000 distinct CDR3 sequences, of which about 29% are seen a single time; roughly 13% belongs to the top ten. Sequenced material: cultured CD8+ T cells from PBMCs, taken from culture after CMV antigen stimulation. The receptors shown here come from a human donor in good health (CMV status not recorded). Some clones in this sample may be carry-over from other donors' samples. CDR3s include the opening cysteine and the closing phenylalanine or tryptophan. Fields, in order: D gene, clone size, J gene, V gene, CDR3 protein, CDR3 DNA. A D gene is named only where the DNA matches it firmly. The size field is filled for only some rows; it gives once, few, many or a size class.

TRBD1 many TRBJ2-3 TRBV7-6 CASSLGQGAHDTQYF TGTGCCAGCAGCCTGGGACAGGGGGCGCATGATACGCAGTATTTT
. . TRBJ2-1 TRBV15 CATSRDKGPIYNEQFF TGTGCCACCAGCAGAGATAAGGGACCGATTTACAATGAGCAGTTCTTC
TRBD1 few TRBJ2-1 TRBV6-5 CASSYSILLTGSPYNEQFF TGTGCCAGCAGTTACTCGATTCTCTTGACAGGGAGCCCCTACAATGAGCAGTTCTTC
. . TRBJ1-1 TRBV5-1 CASSFGALGTEAFF TGCGCCAGCAGCTTCGGGGCCCTGGGGACTGAAGCTTTCTTT
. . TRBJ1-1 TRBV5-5 CASSPGAGLNTEAFF TGTGCCAGCAGCCCAGGGGCAGGACTGAACACTGAAGCTTTCTTT
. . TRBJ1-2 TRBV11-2 CASSPSWETNYGYTF TGTGCCAGCAGCCCTAGCTGGGAAACCAACTATGGCTACACCTTC
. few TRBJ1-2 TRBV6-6 CASRQGSDGYTF TGTGCCAGCAGACAGGGCTCCGATGGCTACACCTTC
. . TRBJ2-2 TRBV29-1 CSVELGPVNTGELFF TGCAGCGTTGAATTGGGGCCGGTGAACACCGGGGAGCTGTTTTTT
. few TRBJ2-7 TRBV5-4 CASSSPTLGREQYF TGTGCCAGCAGCTCGCCGACCCTCGGAAGGGAGCAGTACTTC
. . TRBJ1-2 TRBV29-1 CSVFTGPYGYTF TGCAGCGTTTTTACAGGGCCCTATGGCTACACCTTC
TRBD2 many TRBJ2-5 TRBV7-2 CASSLGTSPGVETQYF TGTGCCAGCAGCCTTGGGACTAGCCCCGGGGTGGAGACCCAGTACTTC
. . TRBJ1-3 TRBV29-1 CSVEEGSGTTGNTIYF TGCAGCGTTGAAGAGGGATCGGGGACTACTGGAAACACCATATATTTT
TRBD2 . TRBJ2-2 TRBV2 CASTLLAGGVSGELFF TGTGCCAGCACCCTACTAGCGGGGGGGGTGTCCGGGGAGCTGTTTTTT
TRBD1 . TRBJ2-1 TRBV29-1 CSVEGDDRGSYNEQFF TGCAGCGTTGAAGGGGATGACAGGGGCTCCTACAATGAGCAGTTCTTC
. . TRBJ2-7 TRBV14 CASSQATYEQYF TGTGCCAGCAGCCAAGCCACCTACGAGCAGTACTTC
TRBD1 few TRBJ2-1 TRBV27 CASIRDRGRHEQFF TGTGCCAGCATACGGGACAGGGGCCGCCATGAGCAGTTCTTC
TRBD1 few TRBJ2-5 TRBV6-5 CASSYFPPGTVRRETAQYF TGTGCCAGCAGTTACTTTCCCCCAGGGACAGTGAGGAGAGAAACGGCCCAGTACTTC
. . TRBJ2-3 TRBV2 CASSFPGSMDTQYF TGTGCCAGCAGTTTCCCAGGCTCGATGGATACGCAGTATTTT
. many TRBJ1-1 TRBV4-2 CASSQAHGTPMNTEAFF TGTGCCAGCAGCCAAGCCCACGGGACTCCAATGAACACTGAAGCTTTCTTT
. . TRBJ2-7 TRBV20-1 CSAERGRAYEQYF TGCAGTGCCGAGAGGGGAAGGGCCTACGAGCAGTACTTC
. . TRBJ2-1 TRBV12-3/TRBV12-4 CASSLDVNEQFF TGTGCCAGCAGTTTAGATGTGAATGAGCAGTTCTTC
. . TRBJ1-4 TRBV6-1 CASSGDSTNEKLFF TGTGCCAGCAGTGGAGACTCAACTAATGAAAAACTGTTTTTT
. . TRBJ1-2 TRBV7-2 CASSLAMAGRVFDYGYTF TGTGCCAGCAGCTTAGCGATGGCAGGGAGGGTTTTTGACTATGGCTACACCTTC